Given below is one TCR beta chain in context. What it recognizes is unknown. The data were obtained in a study of blood T cells in healthy people across ages. J lost 3 bases, V lost 0 bases, and 7 bases had no gene match. The CDR3 runs to 17 residues. Broader study findings: The lack of PBMC sorting stopped any conclusive naive versus antigen-experienced comparison. Estimates of diversity drawn from one million T cells were considered underestimates.

Donors gave 8.5 to 10 milliliters of peripheral blood apiece. Total RNA, at least 5.5 micrograms per sample, came from PBMCs. Sample-barcoded 5' priming and a J-beta primer mix drove a second PCR of roughly 6 to 12 cycles. MiXCR, run by TCRdb on the 5' RACE reads, gives a single entry per CDR3 protein. The sample lists 1.5 million to 2 million distinct CDR3 sequences, about 50% occurring once. The chain links TRBV12-3 or TRBV12-4 to TRBJ2-5, with 10 bases aligning to TRBD1. Sequencing input: blood. The sequence derives from a woman aged 35 to 49 in good health. The CDR3 sequence is CASSLAIGTGAEETQYF. The DNA of the CDR3 is TGTGCCAGCAGTTTAGCGATAGGGACAGGGGCAGAAGAGACCCAGTACTTC.